Presented here are 28 T cell receptor beta chains from one specimen sequenced in a study of T cells in women clearing cervical HPV infection. Sequenced by immunoSEQ multiplex PCR; TCRdb stores in-frame clones only, minus some. The record lists fewer than 40,000 clones, of which the ten most abundant hold approximately 4.8%. The sample consisted of blood buffy coat. The receptors here all came from a woman between 18 and 75 years old with a cervical HPV16 infection that either progressed to CIN3+ or cleared (not recorded which).

A note on this clone: The read terminates 3 residues before the CDR3 end, so the remaining end is supplied by the germline J gene. V gene TRBV5-5 combines with J gene TRBJ1-6; possibly TRBD1 for D (6 bases). The CDR3 covers 15 residues. Between the trimmed V and J ends, which lost 4 bases and 0 bases, there was a span of 8 bases. Germline V gene data show CDR1 as SGHKS and CDR2 as YYEKEE (reference sequence). This CDR3 is CASSPGVSYNSPLHF. CDR3 DNA (partial): TGTGCCAGCAGCCCAGGGGTCTCCTATAATTCACCC.

Of note for this clone: The CDR3 end falls 3 residues outside the read, so it is completed with the germline J gene. J is TRBJ1-1 and V is TRBV2, with D unresolved. This CDR3 has 13 residues. Germline CDR1 SNHLY, CDR2 FYNNEI. Here the CDR3 reads CASSELPLDKAFF. The sequenced CDR3 bases are TGTGCCAGCAGTGAATTACCCTTAGATAAA.

As to this clone: The observed sequence ends 3 residues before the CDR3 terminus, with the missing tail filled in from the germline J gene. This chain uses TRBV10-2 with TRBJ2-1; 10 positions match TRBD1. V lost 8 bases to trimming and J lost 8 bases; unmatched junction nucleotides: 3. Germline assignment: CDR1 WSHSY and CDR2 SAAADI. The CDR3 spans 12 residues. CDR3 residues: CASSDRGDEQFF. Incomplete CDR3 DNA: TGCGCCAGCTCGGACAGGGGGGATGAG.

Details on this clone: The missing CDR3 end, 3 residues past where the read stops, is filled in from the germline J gene. The rearrangement joins TRBV18 to TRBJ1-1; D possibly corresponds to TRBD1 (5 bases). Germline CDR1 and CDR2: KGHSH and LQKENI. Trimming took off 6 bases at V and 7 bases at J, with 15 bases between the two ends. CDR3 length: 13 amino acids. The covered CDR3 bases are TGTGCCAGCTCCCTCGAGGGGTGGGATGAA. Its translation is CASSLEGWDE. The CDR3 reads in full as CASSLEGWDEAFF.

About this clone itself: The CDR3 end is not reached by the read, which stops 3 residues before it; the germline J gene fills it in. The V call is TRBV5-4, the J call TRBJ1-2, with D possibly being TRBD1 (5 bases). This CDR3 is 13 amino acids long. Germline V gene lookup returns CDR1 SGHNT and CDR2 YYREEE (reference sequence). The CDR3 sequence is CASTSRGAHEYTF. The sequenced CDR3 bases are TGTGCCAGCACAAGCCGAGGGGCCCACGAG.

In regard to this clone: The missing CDR3 end, 3 residues past where the read stops, is filled in from the germline J gene. V and J are TRBV7-3 and TRBJ2-3; D remains ambiguous. Germline CDR1 SGHTA, CDR2 FQGTGA. This CDR3 spans 16 amino acids. The V and J ends lost 3 bases and 0 bases respectively, with 13 bases between them. CDR3 sequence: CASSFDRISSTDTQYF. Partial CDR3 DNA: TGTGCCAGCAGCTTTGATAGAATCTCCAGCACAGATACG.

Notes on this clone: The read comes to an end 3 residues before the CDR3 does, leaving the germline J gene to fill in the end. V and J are TRBV10-3 and TRBJ1-1; possible D gene TRBD1, 5 bases. V was cut by 6 bases and J by 4 bases, with 12 bases left in between. The germline V gene has CDR1 ENHRY and CDR2 SYGVKD. The CDR3 length is 13 residues. The CDR3 protein is CAIRPGGSTEAFF. The sequenced CDR3 bases are TGTGCCATCAGGCCCGGGGGGAGCACTGAA.

With regard to this clone: Coverage ceases 3 residues before the CDR3 finishes, and the germline J gene fills in the end. This chain uses TRBV2 with TRBJ2-3, with D perhaps TRBD1 (5 bases). The CDR3 sequence is 11 residues long. The V end was cut by 8 bases, the J end by 4 bases, with 7 bases between. CDR1 SNHLY and CDR2 FYNNEI come from the germline V gene. This CDR3 reads CASRQSDTQYF. CDR3 DNA (partial): TGTGCCAGCCGACAGTCAGATACG.

Note on this clone: The read stops 3 residues short of the end of the CDR3; the missing end is completed from the germline J gene. The J gene is TRBJ2-1, the V gene TRBV19; 9 positions agree with TRBD1. Germline V gene data show CDR1 as LNHDA and CDR2 as SQIVND (reference sequence). The CDR3 is 15 amino acids. Trimming removed 6 bases from V and 6 bases from J; junction bases left unmatched: 9. The sequenced CDR3 bases are TGTGCCAGTAGGAAGGACAGGGGTCAGGTCAATGAG. Its protein product is CASRKDRGQVNE. The complete CDR3 sequence is CASRKDRGQVNEQFF.

For this clone: With the read ending 3 residues before the CDR3 end, the germline J gene is used to fill in that end. This chain joins TRBV19 and TRBJ1-1; D possibly corresponds to TRBD1 (5 bases). The CDR3 is made up of 13 amino acids. The germline V gene encodes CDR1 LNHDA and CDR2 SQIVND (reference sequence). V was pared by 6 bases and J by 4 bases, with 12 bases between. CDR3 bases read: TGTGCCAGTAGAACAGCGGGGGGCACTGAA. Protein sequence: CASRTAGGTE. The entire CDR3 protein reads CASRTAGGTEAFF.

To note about this clone: The read terminates 3 residues before the CDR3 end, so the remaining end is supplied by the germline J gene. The chain recombines TRBV18 with TRBJ2-1, with TRBD2 matching 16 bases. Germline values: CDR1 KGHSH, CDR2 LQKENI. Losses at the gene ends were 0 bases for V and 4 bases for J; bases not matched to a gene: 3. CDR3 size: 18 residues. The CDR3 bases that were read are TGTGCCAGCTCACCACCCGGGACTAGCGGGGGGGCGTACAATGAG. This sequence encodes CASSPPGTSGGAYNE. Given in full, the CDR3 is CASSPPGTSGGAYNEQFF.

Remarks on this clone: The observed sequence ends 3 residues before the CDR3 terminus, with the missing tail filled in from the germline J gene. V and J are TRBV6-2 or TRBV6-3 and TRBJ1-5, with 9 bases matching TRBD1. After removal of 5 bases from V and 9 bases from J, the junction contained 5 bases not matched to a gene. Germline-derived CDR1 and CDR2 are MNHEY and SVGEGT. CDR3 size: 13 residues. The covered CDR3 bases are TGTGCCAGCAGTCGGACAGGGGAGCGGCCC. Translation: CASSRTGERP. The full CDR3 reads CASSRTGERPQHF.

As regards this clone: The CDR3 is cut off 3 residues early in the read; its end comes from the germline J gene. This chain links TRBV20-1 with TRBJ2-2; TRBD2 agrees at 7 bases. V was pared by 5 bases and J by 6 bases, with 6 bases of the junction left unmatched. This CDR3 has 13 amino acids. Germline V gives CDR1 DFQATT, CDR2 SNEGSKA (reference sequence). CDR3 bases read: TGCAGTGCTCCGGGGGGAAGGGCCGGGGAG. Translating gives CSAPGGRAGE. The whole CDR3 reads CSAPGGRAGELFF.

Of note for this clone: The CDR3 end is not reached by the read, which stops 3 residues before it; the germline J gene fills it in. The chain links TRBV19 to TRBJ2-5, with D perhaps matching TRBD1 (5 bases). Trimming removed 1 base at V and 5 bases at J, with 14 bases between. The germline gives CDR1 LNHDA, CDR2 SQIVND (reference sequence). The CDR3 is made up of 15 amino acids. CDR3 sequence: CASSIGGPGGETQYF. The covered CDR3 bases are TGTGCCAGTAGTATAGGGGGCCCGGGTGGGGAGACC. The variable domain in full, completed from reference TRBV19 and TRBJ2-5, reads DGGITQSPKYLFRKEGQNVTLSCEQNLNHDAMYWYRQDPGQGLRLIYYSQIVNDFQKGDIAEGYSVSREKKESFPLTVTSAQKNPTAFYLCASSIGGPGGETQYFGPGTRLLVL.

Worth noting for this clone: The observed sequence ends 3 residues before the CDR3 terminus, with the missing tail filled in from the germline J gene. The chain links TRBV5-1 to TRBJ2-1; 13 bases are a match to TRBD2. V lost 4 bases and J lost 0; bases outside the gene matches: 13. This CDR3 contains 20 residues. CDR1 is SGHRS, CDR2 YFSETQ, per germline. The CDR3 loop is CASSDPPGLAGLSSYNEQFF. CDR3 DNA, as far as it was read: TGCGCCAGCAGCGATCCCCCGGGACTAGCGGGATTGAGCTCCTACAATGAG.

In the case of this clone: The CDR3 end lies 3 residues beyond the end of the read and is filled in from the germline J gene. The V call is TRBV20-1, the J call TRBJ1-2, with TRBD1 matching over 7 bases. The germline V gene has CDR1 DFQATT and CDR2 SNEGSKA (reference sequence). Germline trimming cut 6 bases from V and 3 bases from J; bases unmatched to any gene: 7. The CDR3 contains 13 residues. CDR3 region: CSAINDRDYGYTF. The part of the CDR3 DNA that was read is TGCAGTGCAATCAACGACAGGGACTATGGC.

As concerns this clone: The read ends 3 residues shy of where the CDR3 ends; the end is completed using the germline J gene. The chain employs TRBV6-1 and TRBJ2-3; TRBD2 aligns across 8 bases. The CDR3 is 14 amino acids. Losses at the gene ends were 4 bases for V and 5 bases for J; bases not matched to a gene: 5. Germline V gene lookup returns CDR1 MNHNS and CDR2 SASEGT. CDR3 sequence reads: CASSASGGQDTQYF. The sequenced CDR3 bases are TGTGCCAGCAGTGCCTCGGGGGGGCAAGATACG.

A remark on this clone: The CDR3 end is not reached by the read, which stops 3 residues before it; the germline J gene fills it in. The chain has TRBV6-2 or TRBV6-3 and TRBJ2-3, with D possibly being TRBD1 (6 bases). The CDR3 spans 16 residues. Germline values: CDR1 MNHEY, CDR2 SVGEGT. Trimming stripped 5 bases from V and 1 base from J, with 16 bases between. CDR3 DNA, as far as it was read: TGTGCCAGCAGTCTAGGCTGGGCAGGGGGCACAGATACG. Amino acids: CASSLGWAGGTDT. The entire CDR3 sequence reads CASSLGWAGGTDTQYF.

On this clone itself: Read sequence stops 3 residues before the CDR3 end, and the germline J gene provides the missing end. V usage is TRBV29-1 and J usage is TRBJ2-6; the match to TRBD1 covers 7 bases. The trim removed 6 bases at V and 0 bases at J, leaving 11 bases unmatched. CDR1 and CDR2 (germline): SQVTM, ANQGSEA. The CDR3 has 17 amino acids. The CDR3 bases that were read are TGCAGCGTCTCCGGGACAGCCTTAAGCTCTGGGGCCAACGTC. Protein product: CSVSGTALSSGANV. The whole CDR3 protein reads CSVSGTALSSGANVLTF. Full variable domain (remainder filled in from reference TRBV29-1 and TRBJ2-6): SAVISQKPSRDICQRGTSLTIQCQVDSQVTMMFWYRQQPGQSLTLIATANQGSEATYESGFVIDKFPISRPNLTFSTLTVSNMSPEDSSIYLCSVSGTALSSGANVLTFGAGSRLTVL.

As to this clone: The CDR3 is cut off 3 residues early in the read; its end comes from the germline J gene. The V call is TRBV10-3, the J call TRBJ1-2; D is undetermined. The CDR3 is 12 residues long. Germline V gene lookup returns CDR1 ENHRY and CDR2 SYGVKD. The chain's CDR3 is CASYAPAGGYTF. The sequenced part of the CDR3 DNA is TGTGCCAGCTATGCCCCGGCGGGCGGC.

With regard to this clone: The read ends 3 residues before the CDR3 terminus; that terminus is restored from the germline J gene. The chain employs TRBV5-6 and TRBJ1-5; 7 bases fit TRBD1. Germline values: CDR1 SGHDT, CDR2 YYEEEE. The CDR3 contains 13 residues. Trimming cost V 2 bases and J 5 bases; bases outside gene matches: 1. The CDR3 spells CASSFTGDQPQHF. The CDR3 DNA, read in part, is TGTGCCAGCAGCTTCACAGGGGATCAGCCC.

As for this clone: The CDR3 goes on 3 residues after the read ends, and that part is filled in from the germline J gene. Other DNA sequences of this sample code for an identical CDR3. This sequence joins TRBV6-1 and TRBJ2-2, with 8 nucleotides matching TRBD1. Germline V lookup: CDR1 MNHNS, CDR2 SASEGT. CDR3 length: 15 residues. With V trimmed by 4 bases and J by 6 bases, 7 bases remained unmatched. The CDR3 region is CASSGDRGNAGELFF. CDR3 bases read: TGTGCCAGCAGTGGAGACAGGGGCAACGCCGGGGAG.

Comment on this clone: The read terminates 3 residues ahead of where the CDR3 ends, so the germline J gene completes it. The chain is built from TRBV10-3 and TRBJ2-1; 8 nucleotides align to TRBD2. Per the germline V gene, CDR1 is ENHRY and CDR2 is SYGVKD. This CDR3 is 16 amino acids long. Trimming took 8 bases from V and 7 from J; bases not matched to a gene: 16. The CDR3 DNA, read in part, is TGTGCCATCGGCAATCCGCGGGGGGCGCGTCCGAATGAG. Its translation: CAIGNPRGARPNE. From start to end, the CDR3 is CAIGNPRGARPNEQFF.

Comments on this clone: The read gets to within 3 residues of the CDR3 end, and the germline J gene fills in the rest. This sequence joins TRBV20-1 and TRBJ2-3; TRBD2 aligns across 11 bases. The CDR3 contains 15 residues. The ends lost 3 bases at V and 5 bases at J; junction bases unmatched: 7. Germline V gene data show CDR1 as DFQATT and CDR2 as SNEGSKA (reference sequence). The sequenced CDR3 bases are TGCAGTGCTAGGGGGACTAGCGGTATTATAGATACG. Its translation is CSARGTSGIIDT. Given in full, the CDR3 is CSARGTSGIIDTQYF.

As regards this clone: From the germline J gene comes the end of the CDR3, since the read stops 3 residues before it. This chain uses TRBV2 with TRBJ2-7; TRBD2 matches 7 bases. Germline CDR1 is SNHLY and CDR2 is FYNNEI. CDR3 size: 14 residues. J gave up 2 bases and V 2 bases, and 3 bases lay outside the gene matches. CDR3 residues: CASSEIAGAYEQYF. The covered CDR3 bases are TGTGCCAGCAGTGAAATAGCGGGTGCCTACGAG.

Remarks on this clone: The read stops 3 residues short of the end of the CDR3; the missing end is completed from the germline J gene. J is TRBJ1-6 and V is TRBV5-1; 7 nucleotides line up with TRBD1. The J segment lost 10 bases and the V segment lost 4 bases, leaving 8 bases of the junction unmatched. The V gene's germline CDR1 is SGHRS and CDR2 YFSETQ. The CDR3 is 14 residues long. The sequenced part of the CDR3 DNA is TGCGCCAGCAGCGGTGGGGACAGAGCGTCACCC. Translation gives CASSGGDRASP. The complete CDR3 protein is CASSGGDRASPLHF.

Of note for this clone: The read halts 3 residues ahead of the CDR3 end, with the missing end drawn from the germline J gene. The chain recombines TRBV19 with TRBJ2-7; 9 bases match TRBD1. Per germline, CDR1 LNHDA and CDR2 SQIVND (reference sequence). Trimming removed 9 bases from V and 6 bases from J; junction bases left unmatched: 12. This CDR3 spans 14 amino acids. The CDR3 is CASREGTGNLEQYF. Incomplete CDR3 DNA: TGTGCCAGCAGGGAGGGGACAGGGAACCTCGAG.

A note on this clone: The read terminates 3 residues ahead of where the CDR3 ends, so the germline J gene completes it. The chain carries TRBV20-1 and TRBJ2-4, with 8 bases lining up with TRBD1. From germline, CDR1 is DFQATT and CDR2 SNEGSKA (reference sequence). Unmatched junction bases numbered 4, after V lost 5 bases and J lost 7 bases. The CDR3 spans 12 residues. The covered CDR3 bases are TGCAGTGCTTACACAGGGGGGAACATT. This gives the protein CSAYTGGNI. The whole CDR3 protein is CSAYTGGNIQYF.